The TCR beta chain under discussion was sequenced for a study of blood T cells in healthy people across ages. The use of a sample-barcoded 5' primer and a J-beta primer mix characterized a second PCR of 7 to 11 cycles. TCRdb re-called the 5' RACE reads with MiXCR, one entry per CDR3 protein. Of 1.2 million to 1.5 million distinct CDR3 sequences listed, approximately 42% are singletons. Germline assignment: CDR1 LGHNA and CDR2 YNFKEQ. Trimming removed 2 bases at V and 7 bases at J, with 17 bases between. The CDR3 has 15 amino acids. This TCR was recovered from a woman between 18 and 30 years old in good health. The chain is built from TRBV4-2 and TRBJ1-2, with D perhaps matching TRBD1 (6 bases). Sequences were obtained from blood. CDR3 nucleotide sequence: TGTGCCAGCAGCCAATCCCGGCCAGGGGATGCTGGCTACACCTTC. This gives the protein CASSQSRPGDAGYTF.